The 8 T cell receptor beta chains below all came from one sample that was sequenced in a study of cytomegalovirus exposure and HLA in healthy donors. The PCR contained 60 Vbeta and 13 Jbeta primers. Produced via immunoSEQ multiplex PCR; TCRdb's table is partial and in-frame only. The sample yields roughly 160,000 clones, around 77% seen once. The sample taken for sequencing was PBMCs. These receptors were collected from a woman between 50 and 59 years old in good health and CMV-seropositive.

The gene calls are TRBV5-1 and TRBJ2-5; tentatively, D is TRBD2 (6 bases). The CDR3 has 14 amino acids. Trimming took off 1 base at V and 3 bases at J, with 10 bases between the two ends. Germline values: CDR1 SGHRS, CDR2 YFSETQ. The CDR3 loop reads CASSLSPSEETQYF. DNA for the CDR3: TGCGCCAGCAGCTTGTCTCCTAGCGAAGAGACCCAGTACTTC.

The rearrangement links TRBV5-1 to TRBJ2-3, with TRBD1 matching 7 bases. There are 15 residues in the CDR3. J gave up 2 bases and V 4 bases, and 7 bases lay outside the gene matches. Germline values: CDR1 SGHRS, CDR2 YFSETQ. The CDR3 coding sequence is TGCGCCAGCAGCCGGCAGGGGGTCAACACAGATACGCAGTATTTT. This encodes CASSRQGVNTDTQYF.

This chain connects TRBV9 to TRBJ2-1, with 14 bases identical to TRBD2. Germline trimming cut 4 bases from V and 8 bases from J; bases unmatched to any gene: 11. CDR3 length equals 17 residues. Germline assignment: CDR1 SGDLS and CDR2 YYNGEE. This chain's CDR3 is CASSSGGLAGVSDEQFF. Here the CDR3 DNA reads TGTGCCAGCAGCTCCGGGGGACTAGCGGGGGTATCGGATGAGCAGTTCTTC.

The chain recombines TRBV18 with TRBJ1-2, with 8 bases matching TRBD1. This CDR3 has 13 amino acids. CDR1 KGHSH and CDR2 LQKENI come from the germline V gene. V shed 5 bases and J 11 bases; nucleotides not matched to a gene: 10. The CDR3 here is CASSTRGQEQYTF. CDR3 nucleotide sequence: TGTGCCAGCTCAACCAGGGGACAGGAACAATACACCTTC. The whole variable domain, filled in from reference TRBV18 and TRBJ1-2, reads NAGVMQNPRHLVRRRGQEARLRCSPMKGHSHVYWYRQLPEEGLKFMVYLQKENIIDESGMPKERFSAEFPKEGPSILRIQQVVRGDSAAYFCASSTRGQEQYTFGSGTRLTVV.

The chain has TRBV27 and TRBJ1-1; no reliable D call. The germline gives CDR1 MNHEY, CDR2 SMNVEV (reference sequence). The CDR3 has 13 amino acids. Trimming pared 3 bases from V and 3 bases from J, leaving 8 bases between. The CDR3, as DNA: TGTGCCAGCAGTTTCGGGTACGACACTGAAGCTTTCTTT. It is translated as CASSFGYDTEAFF.

A single count supports this clone. The genes are TRBV13 and TRBJ2-3, with TRBD1 matching over 7 bases. J was trimmed by 5 bases and V by 7 bases; bases with no gene match: 15. The CDR3 contains 16 residues. Per germline, CDR1 PRHDT and CDR2 FYEKMQ (reference sequence). This CDR3 reads CASTVEGQRNRDTQYF. The CDR3 DNA sequence: TGTGCCAGCACCGTCGAGGGACAGAGAAATCGAGATACGCAGTATTTT. Complete variable domain (other parts from reference TRBV13 and TRBJ2-3): AAGVIQSPRHLIKEKRETATLKCYPIPRHDTVYWYQQGPGQDPQFLISFYEKMQSDKGSIPDRFSAQQFSDYHSELNMSSLELGDSALYFCASTVEGQRNRDTQYFGPGTRLTVL.

This chain links TRBV7-8 with TRBJ2-3; D gene ambiguous. V dropped 5 bases and J dropped 6 bases, with 24 bases sitting between them. Germline-derived CDR1 and CDR2 are SGHVS and FQNEAQ. The CDR3 consists of 17 residues. Here the CDR3 DNA reads TGTGCCAGCAGCGTAGGCCGAGCAGCGACGGTGAGGGATACGCAGTATTTT. It is translated as CASSVGRAATVRDTQYF.

Only a few counts were recorded for this clone. This sequence joins TRBV19 and TRBJ1-6, with D unresolved. The CDR3 extends over 15 amino acids. Germline V CDR1 and CDR2: LNHDA, SQIVND (reference sequence). The germline V and J ends were trimmed by 6 bases and 5 bases, with 14 bases remaining between them. The CDR3 coding sequence is TGTGCCAGTAGACCCCGGCAGGTGAATAATTCACCCCTCCACTTT. Translating gives CASRPRQVNNSPLHF.